This T cell receptor beta chain originates from a study of T cells in women clearing cervical HPV infection. About the study: Only a few women had HLA typing results available.

Study-wide results and limits: Controls had more TRBV6-7 (0.16%) than cases (about 0.11%).

Per germline, CDR1 SSHAT and CDR2 FNYEAQ (reference sequence). The CDR3 totals 15 residues. Method: immunoSEQ multiplex PCR; TCRdb's copy keeps in-frame clones and lacks some. This sample's table reports 45,000 to 50,000 clones. Cervical HPV DNA detected by MY09/MY11 PCR, typed by dot-blot. To note about this clone: The antigen is unknown. The germline gene is not matched at one end of the junction; a read error may be the cause. The read comes to an end 3 residues before the CDR3 does, leaving the germline J gene to fill in the end.

The source material was blood buffy coat. The TCR sequence derives from a woman between 18 and 70 years old with a cervical HPV16 infection that either progressed to CIN3+ or cleared (not recorded which). This chain connects TRBV7-7 to TRBJ2-7; perhaps TRBD1 as D (6 bases). CDR3 amino acids: CASSLAPGATYEQYF. The part of the CDR3 DNA that was read is TGTGCTAGCAGCTTAGCCCCAGGGGCGACCTACGAG.